Below are 5 T cell receptor beta chains sequenced from a single sample in a study of blood T cell repertoires in COVID-19. Sequencing was performed with immunoSEQ multiplex PCR; in TCRdb, only in-frame clones are kept and a portion is missing. The sample gives over 120,000 clones, about 92% of which show up once; around 1.6% is in the top ten. Sample: peripheral blood. The receptors originated from a human donor in a cohort sampled during active COVID-19.

CDR3 amino acids: CASNLDWKDTQYF. CDR3 DNA: TGTGCCAGCAACCTAGACTGGAAAGATACGCAGTATTTT. This chain joins TRBV12-3 or TRBV12-4 and TRBJ2-3; D is unresolved. V lost 7 bases to trimming and J lost 5 bases, with 13 bases between them. This CDR3 is built from 13 residues.

Only one count was recorded for this clone. The chain couples TRBV5-1 to TRBJ2-2; 8 bases are a match to TRBD2. CDR3 size: 15 residues. Germline V lookup: CDR1 SGHRS, CDR2 YFSETQ. Trimming removed 1 base from V and 3 bases from J; junction bases left unmatched: 2. CDR3 residues: CASSLLRGDTGELFF. CDR3 nucleotide sequence: TGCGCCAGCAGCTTGTTGCGGGGGGACACCGGGGAGCTGTTTTTT.

This clone was picked up a small number of times. This chain joins TRBV5-4 and TRBJ1-6; possibly TRBD1 for D (5 bases). The V gene's germline CDR1 is SGHNT and CDR2 YYREEE (reference sequence). The CDR3 is 13 residues long. The V end lost 1 base, the J end lost 9 bases, and 8 bases lay between the germline ends. This chain's CDR3 is CASSLQGSSPLHF. CDR3 in DNA: TGTGCCAGCAGCTTGCAGGGCAGTTCACCCCTCCACTTT.

Here the CDR3 reads CASSQGLAGGASTDTQYF. CDR3 coding DNA: TGCGCCAGCAGCCAGGGACTAGCGGGGGGTGCTAGCACAGATACGCAGTATTTT. V and J are TRBV5-1 and TRBJ2-3; 15 positions match TRBD2. The CDR3 contains 18 residues. Germline CDR1 reads SGHRS; CDR2 reads YFSETQ. Germline trimming cut 4 bases from V and 0 bases from J; bases unmatched to any gene: 6.

The rearrangement joins TRBV20-1 to TRBJ2-3; D may be TRBD1 (5 bases). Trimming took off 3 bases at V and 6 bases at J, with 7 bases between the two ends. CDR3 length: 11 residues. Germline loops: CDR1 DFQATT, CDR2 SNEGSKA (reference sequence). CDR3 region: CSARTADTQYF. The DNA for the CDR3 is TGCAGTGCTAGGACAGCGGATACGCAGTATTTT.